One and the same sample provided the 4 T cell receptor beta chains below, sequenced in a study of OX40 agonist ivuxolimab in advanced cancers. To prepare the library, the immunoSEQ multiplex PCR assay was applied. TCRdb re-hosts the immuneACCESS table, in-frame sequences only. Its copies lack some clones; in the studies checked, an unresolved V gene accounts for under half of them, and the cause for the rest is not known. The sample has tens of thousands of clones on record, about 89% of them singletons. About 1.8% of the sample is held by the ten biggest clonotypes. The source material was CD4+ or CD8+ T cells sorted from blood, sampled in a trial of the OX40 agonist ivuxolimab. Receptors were obtained from an adult with an advanced solid tumor such as melanoma, head and neck, liver or kidney cancer.

The rearrangement uses TRBV6-5 and TRBJ2-3, with a tentative D call TRBD2 (5 bases). Trimming took off 4 bases at V and 0 bases at J, with 11 bases between the two ends. This CDR3 has 15 residues. Germline assignment: CDR1 MNHEY and CDR2 SVGAGI. This CDR3 is CASSSGGRSTDTQYF. The CDR3 DNA is TGTGCCAGCAGTTCTGGCGGGCGGAGCACAGATACGCAGTATTTT.

CDR3 in amino acids: CASSPRDSSVGTEAFF. As DNA, the CDR3 is TGTGCCAGCTCACCGCGGGACAGCAGTGTTGGCACTGAAGCTTTCTTT. The chain carries TRBV18 and TRBJ1-1; TRBD1 aligns across 7 bases. The CDR3 is 16 amino acids. V was pared by 3 bases and J by 4 bases, with 11 bases of the junction left unmatched. CDR1 is KGHSH and CDR2 is LQKENI in the germline V gene.

The rearrangement joins TRBV9 to TRBJ2-5, with 11 bases fitting TRBD2. Trimming cost V 0 bases and J 4 bases; bases outside gene matches: 2. The CDR3 has 15 amino acids. Germline CDR1 is SGDLS and CDR2 is YYNGEE. The CDR3 reads CASSVGLAGIETQYF. The CDR3 coding sequence is TGTGCCAGCAGCGTAGGACTAGCGGGGATAGAGACCCAGTACTTC.

CDR3 DNA sequence: TGTGCCAGCAGCAGCCGTTTGGCGCAGGGAGCAAACACCGGGGAGCTGTTTTTT. It encodes CASSSRLAQGANTGELFF. The chain carries TRBV5-4 and TRBJ2-2; D possibly matches TRBD1 or TRBD2 (5 bases each). Germline assignment: CDR1 SGHNT and CDR2 YYREEE (reference sequence). The CDR3 is 18 residues long. V was pared by 4 bases and J by 2 bases, with 21 bases between.